The 9 T cell receptor beta chains in this list originate from one sample, sequenced in a study of blood T cell repertoires in COVID-19. The method was immunoSEQ multiplex PCR; TCRdb's version includes in-frame clones alone and lacks a portion of them. The sample lists around 45,000 clones, around 85% occurring once. Material for sequencing was peripheral blood. These receptors all stem from a human donor in a cohort sampled during active COVID-19.

The chain carries TRBV27 and TRBJ2-7, with TRBD1 matching over 10 bases. Per germline, CDR1 MNHEY and CDR2 SMNVEV (reference sequence). V was clipped by 6 bases and J by 2 bases; unmatched bases: 7. The CDR3 totals 15 residues. The CDR3 loop reads CASRYRDRGTYEQYF. The CDR3 DNA is TGTGCCAGCAGATACCGGGACAGGGGAACCTACGAGCAGTACTTC.

The CDR3 bases are TGTGCCAGCAGCATTACGACAGGGAACGGAAACACCATATATTTT. This gives the protein CASSITTGNGNTIYF. The chain is built from TRBV21-1 and TRBJ1-3; the table's D gene call, TRBD1, was not cross checked with the DNA. TRBV21-1 is a pseudogene. The CDR3 totals 15 residues.

This clone was observed a few times. The chain's CDR3 is CASSARGLDSPLHF. CDR3 nucleotide sequence: TGTGCCAGCAGCGCCAGGGGTCTTGATTCACCCCTCCACTTT. V gene TRBV13 combines with J gene TRBJ1-6; D possibly corresponds to TRBD1 (6 bases). Trimming stripped 5 bases from V and 8 bases from J, with 13 bases between. Germline V gene sequence: CDR1 PRHDT, CDR2 FYEKMQ (reference sequence). This CDR3 is 14 amino acids long.

The chain employs TRBV6-6 and TRBJ2-7; TRBD1 might be the D (6 bases). Germline CDR1 MNHNY, CDR2 SVGAGI (reference sequence). The CDR3 is 14 amino acids. V was shortened by 0 bases and J by 2 bases, with 8 bases between the two germline ends. The CDR3 region has the DNA TGTGCCAGCAGTTACTCGGGGGCAACCTACGAGCAGTACTTC. Encoded protein: CASSYSGATYEQYF.

The V call is TRBV5-1, the J call TRBJ2-2; maybe TRBD2 (6 bases). The germline V gene encodes CDR1 SGHRS and CDR2 YFSETQ. The V end was cut by 7 bases, the J end by 3 bases, with 13 bases between. This CDR3 contains 14 residues. The CDR3 nucleotides are TGCGCCAGCTTACCGGGGGTAGACACCGGGGAGCTGTTTTTT. It yields the protein CASLPGVDTGELFF.

This clone was observed once. The chain has TRBV18 and TRBJ2-2, with D possibly being TRBD1 (6 bases). The germline V and J ends were trimmed by 2 bases and 9 bases, with 13 bases remaining between them. This CDR3 has 14 residues. In germline, CDR1 is KGHSH, CDR2 LQKENI. This CDR3 is CASSPDRFLRELFF. In DNA, the CDR3 is TGTGCCAGCTCACCAGACAGGTTTCTGCGGGAGCTGTTTTTT. The full variable domain, completed using reference TRBV18 and TRBJ2-2, is NAGVMQNPRHLVRRRGQEARLRCSPMKGHSHVYWYRQLPEEGLKFMVYLQKENIIDESGMPKERFSAEFPKEGPSILRIQQVVRGDSAAYFCASSPDRFLRELFFGEGSRLTVL.

J is TRBJ1-1 and V is TRBV11-1; weak D call: TRBD1 (6 bases). V was cut by 3 bases and J by 2 bases, with 13 bases left in between. Germline CDR1 and CDR2: SGHAT and FQDESV (reference sequence). The CDR3 spans 15 residues. The DNA for the CDR3 is TGTGCCAGCAGCTTGTTTGACAGGTCCAACACTGAAGCTTTCTTT. This sequence encodes CASSLFDRSNTEAFF.

CDR3 sequence reads: CASSQPPRTGDEKLFF. CDR3 DNA sequence: TGTGCCAGCAGCCAACCTCCAAGGACAGGGGATGAAAAACTGTTTTTT. The V gene is TRBV3-1 (or the pseudogene TRBV3-2), the J gene TRBJ1-4; 9 nucleotides match TRBD1. J was trimmed by 6 bases and V by 2 bases; bases with no gene match: 7. There are 16 residues in the CDR3. Per the germline V gene, CDR1 is LGHDT and CDR2 is YNNKEL (reference sequence).

The chain is built from TRBV9 and TRBJ1-1; the D is unclear. Trimming pared 0 bases from V and 2 bases from J, leaving 8 bases between. Germline CDR1 is SGDLS and CDR2 is YYNGEE. CDR3 size: 14 residues. CDR3 bases: TGTGCCAGCAGCGTAGAGCGGAGCAACACTGAAGCTTTCTTT. This gives the protein CASSVERSNTEAFF.